This paragraph reports one TCR beta chain. The antigen remains undetermined. The method was immunoSEQ multiplex PCR; TCRdb's version includes in-frame clones alone and lacks a portion of them. The sample contains approximately 2.3 million clones, over 90% of which appear only once. The sample is drawn from a study of shared clonotypes between healthy human individuals. Study information: Three plates were used per donor for CD4 naive, three for CD4 memory, two for CD8 naive and one for CD8 memory.

Study results and limitations: Investigators collected only blood, and repertoires in tissues likely differ.

Sample: naive CD4+ T cells from PBMCs. Subset denoted: CD45RA+ positively selected. This TCR was sampled from a man aged 18 to 29 in good health. Some clones in this sample may be carry-over from other donors' samples.

The CDR3 reads CASRLLGNTGELFF. CDR3 DNA sequence: TGCGCCAGCAGACTCCTCGGGAACACCGGGGAGCTGTTTTTT. The rearrangement uses TRBV5-1 and TRBJ2-2; no definite D call. The CDR3 runs to 14 residues. The ends were cut back, 5 bases at V and 1 base at J, with 9 bases in the middle. The germline V gene has CDR1 SGHRS and CDR2 YFSETQ.